What follows is one TCR beta chain and its context. Its antigen is not known. The source of the sample is a study of cytomegalovirus exposure and HLA in healthy donors. Study-level points and caveats: In vitro, three CMV-associated chains proved specific for CMV antigens. The authors later linked a missense DCLRE1C variant to TCR beta V- and J-gene trimming.

Trimming at V came to 4 bases and at J to 0 bases, leaving 4 bases not matched to a gene. This CDR3 contains 14 residues. Germline loops: CDR1 SGHRS, CDR2 YFSETQ. The PCR had 60 Vbeta and 13 Jbeta primers. Clones were sequenced by immunoSEQ multiplex PCR, and TCRdb holds only the in-frame ones, with some missing. The table lists 30,000 to 40,000 clones, 80% of them singletons. This chain joins TRBV5-1 and TRBJ2-7; 7 nucleotides align to TRBD2. The sequence came from a male donor in good health and CMV-seronegative. The sequenced sample was PBMCs. CDR3 sequence: CASSPRGSSYEQYF. The CDR3 nucleotides read TGCGCCAGCAGCCCGCGGGGGAGCTCCTACGAGCAGTACTTC.